Shown below are 20 T cell receptor beta chains from a single sample sequenced in a study of T cell responses to AZD1222 COVID-19 vaccine. Using immunoSEQ multiplex PCR, the repertoire was profiled, and TCRdb retains in-frame clones only, with some absent. The sample records 40,000 to 60,000 clones, under 85% being singletons. The material was peripheral blood, obtained on day 0 of MenACWY control vaccination. The source is an adult in good health.

The rearrangement uses TRBV6-5 and TRBJ1-2; D unclear. There are 13 residues in the CDR3. Germline V CDR1 and CDR2: MNHEY, SVGAGI. Trimming removed 5 bases from V and 4 bases from J, with 11 bases in between. DNA for the CDR3: TGTGCCAGCAGTAATCCGGAGGGCTATGGCTACACCTTC. Translating it yields CASSNPEGYGYTF.

The J gene is TRBJ2-3, the V gene TRBV2; 9 bases map to TRBD2. The CDR3 sequence is 15 residues long. With V trimmed by 4 bases and J by 9 bases, 11 bases remained unmatched. Germline-derived CDR1 and CDR2 are SNHLY and FYNNEI. The CDR3 reads CASSGGGGASETQYF. The DNA for the CDR3 is TGTGCCAGCAGTGGAGGCGGGGGGGCCTCGGAGACGCAGTATTTT.

This chain connects TRBV7-6 to TRBJ1-4, with 7 bases that match TRBD1. Germline CDR1 and CDR2: SGHVS and FNYEAQ. V was pared by 4 bases and J by 8 bases, with 7 bases of the junction left unmatched. The CDR3 covers 14 residues. CDR3 in DNA: TGTGCCAGCAGCTCGGGTGGGGACAGCGAAAAACTGTTTTTT. Protein sequence: CASSSGGDSEKLFF.

DNA of the CDR3: TGTGCCAGCAGTTTACCCGGGACCCAGTACTTC. This translates into CASSLPGTQYF. The rearrangement joins TRBV2 to TRBJ2-5, with D hard to call. With 5 bases removed from V and 7 bases from J, the gap between germline ends came to 8 bases. Germline CDR1 SNHLY, CDR2 FYNNEI. The CDR3 runs to 11 residues.

The V gene is TRBV2, the J gene TRBJ1-3; D possibly corresponds to TRBD1 (5 bases). Germline V lookup: CDR1 SNHLY, CDR2 FYNNEI. The CDR3 contains 15 residues. V was cut by 6 bases and J by 2 bases, with 14 bases left in between. The CDR3 loop is CASSLVKGPGNTIYF. CDR3 sequence (DNA): TGTGCCAGCAGCCTGGTTAAGGGGCCTGGAAACACCATATATTTT.

The J gene is TRBJ2-3, the V gene TRBV7-9; no clear D gene. The CDR3 covers 13 residues. V was shortened by 5 bases and J by 5 bases, with 11 bases between the two germline ends. CDR1 SEHNR and CDR2 FQNEAQ come from the germline V gene (reference sequence). As DNA, the CDR3 is TGTGCCAGCAGCAATACCCAAGTAGATACGCAGTATTTT. Protein: CASSNTQVDTQYF.

The CDR3 DNA follows: TGTGCCAGCAGCGGGGCGGGGGGTACCGTAGAGACCCAGTACTTC. Translated, it gives CASSGAGGTVETQYF. The V and J genes are TRBV9 and TRBJ2-5, with 8 nucleotides matching TRBD2. The CDR3 totals 15 residues. Germline CDR1 and CDR2: SGDLS and YYNGEE. After removal of 3 bases from V and 4 bases from J, the junction contained 8 bases not matched to a gene.

This clone was seen once. Here the CDR3 DNA reads TGTGCCAGCTCAATTGATTGGCCGGGACAGACGAACACCGGGGAGCTGTTTTTT. Amino acids: CASSIDWPGQTNTGELFF. The chain uses TRBV18 and TRBJ2-2, with 7 bases aligning to TRBD1. CDR3 size: 18 residues. Unmatched junction bases numbered 12, after V lost 5 bases and J lost 0 bases. Looked up from germline, CDR1 is KGHSH and CDR2 is LQKENI.

The gene calls are TRBV5-5 and TRBJ1-2; no reliable D call. This CDR3 region has 14 residues. The germline V gene has CDR1 SGHKS and CDR2 YYEKEE (reference sequence). Trimming pared 3 bases from V and 4 bases from J, leaving 13 bases between. The CDR3 region is CASSWTGDPYGYTF. CDR3 sequence (DNA): TGTGCCAGCAGCTGGACCGGAGACCCCTATGGCTACACCTTC.

The genes are TRBV2 and TRBJ2-2; no firm D call. Germline V lookup: CDR1 SNHLY, CDR2 FYNNEI. The CDR3 has 14 amino acids. Trimming removed 6 bases at V and 3 bases at J, with 11 bases between. CDR3 loop: CASRADGYTGELFF. For the CDR3, the DNA is TGTGCCAGCAGGGCTGACGGCTACACCGGGGAGCTGTTTTTT.

The chain uses TRBV6-2 or TRBV6-3 and TRBJ1-2; D remains ambiguous. Germline V gene data show CDR1 as MNHEY and CDR2 as SVGEGT. Trimming left V 4 bases short and J 3 bases short, with 12 bases between. The CDR3 length is 14 residues. CDR3 sequence reads: CASSLGPGDYGYTF. CDR3 DNA sequence: TGTGCCAGCAGTTTAGGACCAGGAGACTATGGCTACACCTTC.

V gene TRBV15 combines with J gene TRBJ1-5, with D possibly being TRBD1 (5 bases). The CDR3 runs 15 residues. Germline V gives CDR1 LNHNV, CDR2 YYDKDF (reference sequence). V was trimmed by 4 bases and J by 3 bases, leaving 13 bases between them. The CDR3 protein is CATSTAGSLNQPQHF. The CDR3 nucleotides are TGTGCCACCAGCACTGCAGGGAGCCTCAATCAGCCCCAGCATTTT.

V gene TRBV5-5 combines with J gene TRBJ1-1; D gene ambiguous. Trimming took 1 base from V and 0 from J, leaving 10 bases between them. The germline CDR1 and CDR2 sequences are SGHKS and YYEKEE (reference sequence). The CDR3 is made up of 15 amino acids. In nucleotides, the CDR3 is TGTGCCAGCAGCTTGAGACCCGGACTGAACACTGAAGCTTTCTTT. Its translation: CASSLRPGLNTEAFF.

The CDR3 is CASSLNWGESYEQYV. CDR3 bases: TGTGCCAGCAGCTTAAATTGGGGCGAGTCCTACGAGCAGTACGTC. This chain links TRBV7-3 with TRBJ2-7; a possible D gene is TRBD1 (5 bases). V gave up 1 base and J gave up 1 base, with 11 bases separating them. The CDR3 has 15 amino acids. The germline V gene has CDR1 SGHTA and CDR2 FQGTGA.

This chain connects TRBV30 to TRBJ1-5; D possibly corresponds to TRBD1 (5 bases). The V and J ends lost 0 bases and 2 bases respectively, with 8 bases between them. Germline V CDR1 and CDR2: GTSNPN, SVGIG (reference sequence). The CDR3 covers 14 residues. CDR3 nucleotides: TGTGCCTGGAGTGTCGGGGACCGCAATCAGCCCCAGCATTTT. It translates to CAWSVGDRNQPQHF.

This clone showed up just a few times. A read error may be the cause here, since a much bigger clone is one base away. V is TRBV3-1 (or the pseudogene TRBV3-2) and J is TRBJ2-2; 8 bases line up with TRBD2. Per germline, CDR1 LGHDT and CDR2 YNNKEL (reference sequence). Trimming removed 8 bases from V and 7 bases from J; junction bases left unmatched: 12. The CDR3 has 15 residues. The CDR3 bases are TGTGCCAGCTGCTCCCGGGGGGGGGCGGGCGGGGAGCTGTTTTTT. Residues: CASCSRGGAGGELFF.

V usage is TRBV9 and J usage is TRBJ2-5; 11 bases match TRBD1. Trimming removed 4 bases from V and 4 bases from J; junction bases left unmatched: 15. This CDR3 contains 18 residues. The germline V gene encodes CDR1 SGDLS and CDR2 YYNGEE. CDR3 bases: TGTGCCAGCAGCAAATGGACAGGGGGCGCCAGTTGGGCAGAGACCCAGTACTTC. It translates to CASSKWTGGASWAETQYF.

V gene TRBV7-9 combines with J gene TRBJ1-2; weak D call: TRBD1 (5 bases). This CDR3 region has 16 residues. CDR1 is SEHNR and CDR2 is FQNEAQ in the germline V gene (reference sequence). Between the trimmed V and J ends, which lost 1 base and 6 bases, there was a span of 18 bases. The CDR3, as DNA: TGTGCCAGCAGCTTAGGTCGGTCAGGGAGTAAGGATGGCTACACCTTC. It specifies CASSLGRSGSKDGYTF.

This clone was observed a few times. V usage is TRBV5-4 and J usage is TRBJ2-1; 14 bases agree with TRBD2. This CDR3 is 16 amino acids long. The V gene's germline CDR1 is SGHNT and CDR2 YYREEE (reference sequence). V lost 4 bases and J lost 6; bases outside the gene matches: 6. The CDR3 region is CASSPRTSGGSNEQFF. The DNA for the CDR3 is TGTGCCAGCAGCCCACGGACTAGCGGGGGGTCCAATGAGCAGTTCTTC.

The chain uses TRBV18 and TRBJ2-7, with D maybe TRBD1 (6 bases). This CDR3 spans 12 amino acids. V was pared by 5 bases and J by 7 bases, with 12 bases between. CDR1 is KGHSH, CDR2 LQKENI, per germline. CDR3 DNA sequence: TGTGCCAGCTCATTTCTCGACAGGGAGCAGTACGTC. Its translation: CASSFLDREQYV.